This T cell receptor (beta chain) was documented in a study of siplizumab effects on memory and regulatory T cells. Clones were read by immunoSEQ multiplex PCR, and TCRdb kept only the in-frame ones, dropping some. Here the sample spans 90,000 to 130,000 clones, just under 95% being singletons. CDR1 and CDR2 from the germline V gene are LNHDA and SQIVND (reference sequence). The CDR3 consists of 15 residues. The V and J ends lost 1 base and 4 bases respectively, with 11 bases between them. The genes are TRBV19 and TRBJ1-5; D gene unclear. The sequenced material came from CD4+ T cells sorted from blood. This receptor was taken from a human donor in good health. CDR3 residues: CASSIGAVRNQPQHF. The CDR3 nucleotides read TGTGCCAGTAGTATAGGGGCAGTCAGAAATCAGCCCCAGCATTTT.